Below are 23 T cell receptor beta chains sequenced from a single sample in a study of Tregs in tolerant kidney transplant recipients. Clones were sequenced by immunoSEQ multiplex PCR, and TCRdb holds only the in-frame ones, with some missing. The table lists roughly 250,000 clones, 84% of them singletons, with 0.55% to 0.65% in the top ten. The sequencing input was CD4+ T cells from blood. The receptors were gathered from a human donor in good health.

The chain couples TRBV5-4 to TRBJ2-3; a possible D gene is TRBD1 (5 bases). The CDR3 is 15 residues long. CDR1 and CDR2 from the germline V gene are SGHNT and YYREEE (reference sequence). V was cut by 5 bases and J by 1 base, with 14 bases left in between. The CDR3 DNA is TGTGCCAGCAGTAAAAGGGGATTTGGCACAGATACGCAGTATTTT. It encodes CASSKRGFGTDTQYF.

This clone has more than one count but fewer than ten. J is TRBJ1-6 and V is TRBV19; perhaps TRBD1 as D (5 bases). V was clipped by 4 bases and J by 7 bases, with 14 bases between them. The CDR3 covers 15 residues. CDR1 is LNHDA, CDR2 SQIVND, per germline (reference sequence). CDR3 sequence reads: CASSTPGPRNSPLHF. The CDR3 nucleotides are TGTGCCAGTAGTACCCCGGGGCCCAGGAATTCACCCCTCCACTTT.

This chain connects TRBV5-6 to TRBJ1-2; 7 bases are a match to TRBD1. The CDR3 loop spans 14 amino acids. Germline CDR1 and CDR2: SGHDT and YYEEEE. V was pared by 0 bases and J by 4 bases, with 3 bases of the junction left unmatched. The CDR3 loop is CASSLGTGAYGYTF. CDR3 DNA sequence: TGTGCCAGCAGCTTGGGAACAGGGGCCTATGGCTACACCTTC.

V gene TRBV9 combines with J gene TRBJ2-4, with a possible D match to TRBD1 (5 bases). Trimming removed 4 bases at V and 0 bases at J, with 14 bases between. This CDR3 spans 16 amino acids. Per the germline V gene, CDR1 is SGDLS and CDR2 is YYNGEE. The CDR3: CASSLGAGVAKNIQYF. The CDR3 DNA sequence: TGTGCCAGCAGCCTTGGGGCAGGAGTAGCCAAAAACATTCAGTACTTC.

This clone appeared a few times. The chain combines TRBV5-1 with TRBJ1-4; no clear D gene. Germline V gives CDR1 SGHRS, CDR2 YFSETQ. V lost 7 bases to trimming and J lost 3 bases, with 10 bases between them. This CDR3 contains 13 residues. The CDR3 DNA is TGCGCCAGCCGAGTGGTTGCTAATGAAAAACTGTTTTTT. Protein sequence: CASRVVANEKLFF. Complete variable domain (other parts from reference TRBV5-1 and TRBJ1-4): KAGVTQTPRYLIKTRGQQVTLSCSPISGHRSVSWYQQTPGQGLQFLFEYFSETQRNKGNFPGRFSGRQFSNSRSEMNVSTLELGDSALYLCASRVVANEKLFFGSGTQLSVL.

With respect to this clone: The same CDR3 is also encoded by other DNA sequences in this sample. The gene calls are TRBV5-1 and TRBJ2-2, with TRBD2 matching 8 bases. The length of the CDR3 is 16 residues. Germline values: CDR1 SGHRS, CDR2 YFSETQ. J lost 2 bases, V lost 0 bases, and 3 bases had no gene match. The CDR3 loop is CASSLGSGRNTGELFF. CDR3 DNA sequence: TGCGCCAGCAGCTTGGGGAGCGGGAGAAACACCGGGGAGCTGTTTTTT.

This rearrangement joins TRBV18 to TRBJ2-5, with D possibly being TRBD2 (6 bases). The V end lost 1 base, the J end lost 2 bases, and 8 bases lay between the germline ends. Germline V gene data show CDR1 as KGHSH and CDR2 as LQKENI. CDR3 length: 14 amino acids. DNA of the CDR3: TGTGCCAGCTCACCACGGGACTTACAAGAGACCCAGTACTTC. Translated, it gives CASSPRDLQETQYF.

This clone was counted once. V usage is TRBV5-1 and J usage is TRBJ1-1; D uncertain. V was clipped by 3 bases and J by 2 bases, with 11 bases between them. The germline V gene encodes CDR1 SGHRS and CDR2 YFSETQ. The CDR3 covers 14 residues. CDR3: CASSWEGGNTEAFF. In nucleotides, the CDR3 is TGCGCCAGCAGCTGGGAGGGCGGCAACACTGAAGCTTTCTTT.

The chain carries TRBV7-9 and TRBJ2-2; 7 bases match TRBD1. The germline gives CDR1 SEHNR, CDR2 FQNEAQ (reference sequence). The CDR3 is 15 amino acids. With V trimmed by 5 bases and J by 1 base, 4 bases remained unmatched. The CDR3 region has the DNA TGTGCCAGCAGCCCCTGGACAGGGAACACCGGGGAGCTGTTTTTT. Protein: CASSPWTGNTGELFF. Supplemented by reference TRBV7-9 and TRBJ2-2, the full variable domain reads DTGVSQNPRHKITKRGQNVTFRCDPISEHNRLYWYRQTLGQGPEFLTYFQNEAQLEKSRLLSDRFSAERPKGSFSTLEIQRTEQGDSAMYLCASSPWTGNTGELFFGEGSRLTVL.

The rearrangement links TRBV27 to TRBJ1-6, with D maybe TRBD1 (5 bases). CDR1 and CDR2 (germline): MNHEY, SMNVEV (reference sequence). V was cut by 7 bases and J by 9 bases, with 10 bases left in between. This CDR3 region has 12 residues. The CDR3 is CASTDRFSPLHF. The CDR3 DNA follows: TGTGCCAGCACCGACAGATTTTCACCCCTCCACTTT.

The V and J genes are TRBV5-1 and TRBJ2-5; no definite D call. Per germline, CDR1 SGHRS and CDR2 YFSETQ. V dropped 5 bases and J dropped 1 base, with 6 bases sitting between them. The CDR3 contains 12 residues. The CDR3 sequence: CASSFFQETQYF. The CDR3 bases are TGCGCCAGCAGTTTTTTCCAAGAGACCCAGTACTTC. Drawing the rest from reference TRBV5-1 and TRBJ2-5, the complete variable domain is KAGVTQTPRYLIKTRGQQVTLSCSPISGHRSVSWYQQTPGQGLQFLFEYFSETQRNKGNFPGRFSGRQFSNSRSEMNVSTLELGDSALYLCASSFFQETQYFGPGTRLLVL.

The V gene is TRBV6-5, the J gene TRBJ2-1; D unclear. The CDR3 contains 15 residues. Germline V lookup: CDR1 MNHEY, CDR2 SVGAGI. Trimming took 0 bases from V and 1 from J, leaving 7 bases between them. The CDR3 here is CASSYSGLSYNEQFF. Here the CDR3 DNA reads TGTGCCAGCAGTTACTCGGGTTTATCCTACAATGAGCAGTTCTTC.

This rearrangement joins TRBV7-9 to TRBJ2-2, with D maybe TRBD1 (7 bases). The CDR3 runs to 17 residues. CDR1 is SEHNR, CDR2 FQNEAQ, per germline (reference sequence). V shed 3 bases and J shed 3 bases, with 17 bases lying between them. For the CDR3, the DNA is TGTGCCAGCAGCTTTTTAGGAGGGCAGGGGGACACCGGGGAGCTGTTTTTT. As protein: CASSFLGGQGDTGELFF.

The chain has TRBV6-6 and TRBJ1-5; D is uncertain. This CDR3 has 15 amino acids. Trimming removed 0 bases at V and 4 bases at J, with 10 bases between. Germline values: CDR1 MNHNY, CDR2 SVGAGI (reference sequence). DNA of the CDR3: TGTGCCAGCAGTTACTCCGACGGCATAAATCAGCCCCAGCATTTT. Translation: CASSYSDGINQPQHF.

The J gene is TRBJ1-2, the V gene TRBV15; 7 bases are a match to TRBD1. This CDR3 contains 15 residues. Trimming cost V 1 base and J 4 bases; bases outside gene matches: 6. Germline CDR1 is LNHNV and CDR2 is YYDKDF (reference sequence). This CDR3 reads CATSRVPGQFYGYTF. The CDR3 DNA follows: TGTGCCACCAGCAGAGTTCCGGGACAGTTCTATGGCTACACCTTC.

This chain joins TRBV5-1 and TRBJ2-5; D not certain. The DNA end is more similar to TRBJ2-7, so the J call may be wrong. The CDR3 extends over 13 amino acids. The V gene's germline CDR1 is SGHRS and CDR2 YFSETQ. CDR3 amino acids: CASSLGRTYEQYF. The CDR3 DNA reads as TGCGCCAGCAGCTTGGGACGGACCTACGAGCAGTACTTC.

This clone appeared once. The chain joins TRBV14 to TRBJ1-3; a possible D gene is TRBD1 (6 bases). This CDR3 region has 17 residues. Germline V gives CDR1 SGHDN, CDR2 FVKESK. The germline V and J ends were trimmed by 4 bases and 1 base, with 17 bases remaining between them. The CDR3 DNA follows: TGTGCCAGCAGCCGTACAGGGAGAACGGAATCTGGAAACACCATATATTTT. Translating it yields CASSRTGRTESGNTIYF.

The genes are TRBV7-2 and TRBJ2-7; D possibly corresponds to TRBD1 (5 bases). Trimming took 5 bases from V and 6 from J, leaving 17 bases between them. This CDR3 is built from 14 residues. CDR1 is SGHTA and CDR2 is FQGNSA in the germline V gene. The CDR3 DNA reads TGTGCCAGCAGCATAGGGCAGGGTTGGGGCGAGCAGTACTTC. This gives the protein CASSIGQGWGEQYF.

This chain links TRBV5-1 with TRBJ2-3, with unresolved D. V dropped 2 bases and J dropped 0 bases, with 7 bases sitting between them. The germline gives CDR1 SGHRS, CDR2 YFSETQ. CDR3 length: 14 residues. The DNA of the CDR3 is TGCGCCAGCAGCTTCGGGTTAAGCACAGATACGCAGTATTTT. Amino acid sequence: CASSFGLSTDTQYF.

The chain couples TRBV11-2 to TRBJ1-4, with a possible D match to TRBD1 (5 bases). Trimming took 2 bases from V and 7 from J, leaving 11 bases between them. The CDR3 loop spans 14 amino acids. Germline V gene lookup returns CDR1 SGHAT and CDR2 FQNNGV. This CDR3 is CASSLRGGTEKLFF. CDR3 in DNA: TGTGCCAGCAGCTTACGGGGGGGTACTGAAAAACTGTTTTTT. Drawing the rest from reference TRBV11-2 and TRBJ1-4, the complete variable domain is EAGVAQSPRYKIIEKRQSVAFWCNPISGHATLYWYQQILGQGPKLLIQFQNNGVVDDSQLPKDRFSAERLKGVDSTLKIQPAKLEDSAVYLCASSLRGGTEKLFFGSGTQLSVL.

The V gene is TRBV6-1, the J gene TRBJ1-1; D is ambiguous. The CDR3 spans 11 residues. Germline lookup yields CDR1 MNHNS and CDR2 SASEGT. V lost 4 bases and J lost 7, with 7 bases in between. In DNA form, the CDR3 reads TGTGCCAGCAGTGTACAGCATGAAGCTTTCTTT. The encoded protein is CASSVQHEAFF.

The J gene is TRBJ1-1, the V gene TRBV18; the match to TRBD1 covers 10 bases. V was pared by 2 bases and J by 1 base, with 1 base of the junction left unmatched. This CDR3 region has 15 residues. In germline, CDR1 is KGHSH, CDR2 LQKENI. In DNA form, the CDR3 reads TGTGCCAGCTCACCAGGACAGGGGGGGAACACTGAAGCTTTCTTT. Its translation is CASSPGQGGNTEAFF.

The rearrangement uses TRBV5-6 and TRBJ2-1, with D perhaps assigned TRBD1 or TRBD2 (5 bases each). V was shortened by 6 bases and J by 0 bases, with 10 bases between the two germline ends. The germline gives CDR1 SGHDT, CDR2 YYEEEE. This CDR3 has 14 residues. Here the CDR3 DNA reads TGTGCCAGCACCGGGGCCCTCTCCTACAATGAGCAGTTCTTC. It encodes CASTGALSYNEQFF. Filled out from reference TRBV5-6 and TRBJ2-1, the complete variable domain reads DAGVTQSPTHLIKTRGQQVTLRCSPKSGHDTVSWYQQALGQGPQFIFQYYEEEERQRGNFPDRFSGHQFPNYSSELNVNALLLGDSALYLCASTGALSYNEQFFGPGTRLTVL.